Listed below are T cell receptor beta chains from one sample, sequenced in a study of control samples from healthy donors and cancer patients. Using immunoSEQ multiplex PCR, the repertoire was profiled, and TCRdb retains in-frame clones only, with some absent. This sample has tens of thousands of clones, with 70% to 90% found just once. Sequenced sample: blood. The source of these receptors is a man between 45 and 60 years old in good health. Both conserved end residues are part of each CDR3. Each record gives: J gene, V gene, clone size, D gene, CDR3 protein, CDR3 DNA. The D gene is left open where the match is weak. Clone size is shown for a subset of rows, as once, few, many or a class of expanded clone.

TRBJ1-3 | TRBV4-3 | . | . | CASSQSRASSSGNTIYF | TGCGCCAGCAGCCAATCTAGGGCCTCGAGCTCTGGAAACACCATATATTTT
TRBJ1-2 | TRBV6-1 | . | . | CASSEALLGGALAGYTF | TGTGCCAGCAGTGAAGCGCTTCTGGGGGGCGCGTTAGCTGGCTACACCTTC
TRBJ1-1 | TRBV3-1/TRBV3-2 | . | TRBD1 | CASSQRRDRGVNTEAFF | TGTGCCAGCAGCCAACGCCGGGACAGGGGCGTGAACACTGAAGCTTTCTTT
TRBJ1-2 | TRBV4-1 | . | . | CASSQATKRGTNYGYTF | TGCGCCAGCAGCCAAGCGACGAAAAGGGGGACTAACTATGGCTACACCTTC
TRBJ2-2 | TRBV18 | few | . | CASSGSDQGELFF | TGTGCCAGCTCAGGCTCTGACCAGGGGGAGCTGTTTTTT
TRBJ2-5 | TRBV24-1 | . | . | CATSDSPQGPLQETQYF | TGTGCCACCAGTGATTCGCCACAGGGCCCTCTACAAGAGACCCAGTACTTC
TRBJ2-1 | TRBV3-1/TRBV3-2 | . | TRBD1 | CASSRQGTYNEQFF | TGTGCCAGCAGCCGACAGGGAACCTACAATGAGCAGTTCTTC
TRBJ2-7 | TRBV15 | once | . | CATSRVPISDEQYF | TGTGCCACCAGCAGAGTTCCGATCTCAGACGAGCAGTACTTC
TRBJ2-1 | TRBV3-1/TRBV3-2 | . | TRBD2 | CASSQPPRGGGRVSLFGDEQFF | TGTGCCAGCAGCCAACCCCCCCGTGGGGGCGGGAGGGTATCATTATTCGGAGATGAGCAGTTCTTC
TRBJ1-5 | TRBV28 | . | . | CASSATGTRNQPQHF | TGTGCCAGCAGCGCGACCGGGACACGCAATCAGCCCCAGCATTTT
TRBJ2-5 | TRBV6-6 | . | . | CASSYGQGTEETQYF | TGTGCCAGCAGTTACGGTCAAGGGACGGAAGAGACCCAGTACTTC
TRBJ1-2 | TRBV5-6 | . | . | CASSLGQTPANYGYTF | TGTGCCAGCAGCTTGGGTCAGACACCTGCTAACTATGGCTACACCTTC
TRBJ2-7 | TRBV6-2/TRBV6-3 | . | . | CASSWAGPGYEQYF | TGTGCCAGCAGTTGGGCTGGGCCGGGCTACGAGCAGTACTTC
TRBJ2-2 | TRBV28 | . | TRBD1 | CASSLGQGRTGELFF | TGTGCCAGCAGTTTGGGACAGGGGAGAACCGGGGAGCTGTTTTTT
TRBJ1-2 | TRBV9 | . | TRBD1 | CASSEGGTANYGYTF | TGTGCCAGCAGCGAAGGGGGGACAGCCAACTATGGCTACACCTTC
TRBJ2-1 | TRBV5-1 | . | TRBD2 | CASSPDLAGGPPEQFF | TGCGCCAGCAGCCCAGATCTAGCGGGAGGGCCCCCTGAGCAGTTCTTC
TRBJ2-1 | TRBV7-2 | . | TRBD2 | CASSLVRGSGYNEQFF | TGTGCCAGCAGCTTAGTACGCGGGAGCGGGTACAATGAGCAGTTCTTC
TRBJ2-1 | TRBV15 | . | . | CATSREWTEQFF | TGTGCCACCAGCAGGGAATGGACGGAGCAGTTCTTC
TRBJ2-7 | TRBV11-2 | . | TRBD2 | CASSLDGGLPIYEQYF | TGTGCCAGCAGCTTAGACGGGGGACTACCCATCTACGAGCAGTACTTC
TRBJ1-4 | TRBV25-1 | . | . | CASSEGEKLFF | TGTGCCAGCAGTGAAGGTGAAAAACTGTTTTTT
TRBJ2-3 | TRBV27 | . | TRBD2 | CASWPLAGGTDTQYF | TGTGCCAGTTGGCCCCTAGCGGGAGGGACAGATACGCAGTATTTT
TRBJ2-6 | TRBV5-5 | . | . | CASSLGNVLSGANVLTF | TGTGCCAGCAGCTTGGGCAACGTCCTCTCTGGGGCCAACGTCCTGACTTTC
TRBJ2-7 | TRBV14 | . | TRBD2 | CGKGGHEQYF | TGTGGGAAGGGAGGGCACGAGCAGTACTTC
TRBJ1-1 | TRBV19 | . | TRBD1 | CASSQDRVGTEAFF | TGTGCCAGTAGTCAGGACAGGGTGGGAACTGAAGCTTTCTTT
TRBJ1-6 | TRBV12-3/TRBV12-4 | once | . | CASSEGGNSPLHF | TGTGCCAGCAGTGAGGGGGGTAATTCACCCCTCCACTTT
TRBJ1-1 | TRBV19 | . | . | CASLDLAGWTEAFF | TGTGCCAGCCTAGACCTGGCGGGGTGGACTGAAGCTTTCTTT
TRBJ2-1 | TRBV7-6 | . | TRBD2 | CASSLEASGSYNEQFF | TGTGCCAGCAGCTTAGAGGCTAGCGGTTCCTACAATGAGCAGTTCTTC
TRBJ2-1 | TRBV12-5 | . | TRBD2 | CASGLYPGSGWYNEQFF | TGTGCTAGTGGTTTGTACCCTGGTAGCGGGTGGTACAATGAGCAGTTCTTC
TRBJ2-5 | TRBV4-2 | . | . | CASSQGVSIRTETQYF | TGTGCCAGCAGCCAAGGGGTCTCGATTCGGACGGAGACCCAGTACTTC
TRBJ1-4 | TRBV7-9 | . | TRBD1 | CASSSGQLSGEKLFF | TGTGCCAGCAGCTCGGGACAGCTCTCAGGTGAAAAACTGTTTTTT
TRBJ2-7 | TRBV6-5 | . | TRBD1 | CASSYSGTGLSYEQYF | TGTGCCAGCAGTTATTCCGGGACAGGGTTGTCCTACGAGCAGTACTTC
TRBJ2-5 | TRBV10-2 | once | TRBD2 | CASKPFVEGGPSETQYF | TGCGCCAGCAAGCCCTTCGTGGAGGGAGGGCCGTCGGAGACCCAGTACTTC
TRBJ2-1 | TRBV28 | . | . | CASSPHLGPPYNEQFF | TGTGCCAGCAGTCCCCACCTCGGACCACCCTATAATGAGCAGTTCTTC
TRBJ2-1 | TRBV2 | . | TRBD2 | CASSESAGGLLDEQFF | TGTGCCAGCAGTGAATCCGCGGGAGGGCTCCTCGATGAGCAGTTCTTC
TRBJ2-2 | TRBV7-2 | once | . | CASGATARRGGELFF | TGTGCCAGCGGGGCTACGGCGCGCAGGGGCGGGGAGCTGTTTTTT
TRBJ2-5 | TRBV7-9 | . | . | CASSFPIFKETQYF | TGTGCCAGCAGCTTCCCCATCTTCAAAGAGACCCAGTACTTC
TRBJ1-2 | TRBV6-2/TRBV6-3 | . | TRBD1 | CASSTGTGAYGYTF | TGTGCCAGCAGCACCGGGACAGGGGCCTATGGCTACACCTTC
TRBJ1-1 | TRBV10-3 | . | . | CAISESWGDVEAFF | TGTGCCATCAGTGAGTCATGGGGGGACGTTGAAGCTTTCTTT
TRBJ2-3 | TRBV5-1 | . | TRBD2 | CASSTGLAGGPGADTQYF | TGCGCCAGCAGCACGGGACTAGCGGGAGGGCCCGGGGCAGATACGCAGTATTTT
TRBJ2-7 | TRBV6-5 | . | TRBD2 | CASSYLKTSGSYEQYF | TGTGCCAGCAGTTACTTAAAAACTAGCGGTAGCTACGAGCAGTACTTC
TRBJ2-1 | TRBV28 | few | TRBD2 | CASRSARTSGLNNEQFF | TGTGCCAGCAGATCGGCTCGGACTAGCGGGTTGAACAATGAGCAGTTCTTC
TRBJ2-1 | TRBV19 | few | . | CASSSGTARERQFF | TGTGCCAGTAGTTCCGGGACTGCCCGGGAACGGCAGTTCTTC
TRBJ1-2 | TRBV19 | . | . | CASSSQGQGYGYTF | TGTGCCAGTAGTAGCCAGGGACAAGGCTATGGCTACACCTTC
TRBJ1-2 | TRBV7-9 | few | TRBD1 | CASSLGTGGSSGYTF | TGTGCCAGCAGCTTAGGGACAGGGGGCTCATCTGGCTACACCTTC
TRBJ1-4 | TRBV12-3/TRBV12-4 | once | . | CASSLNRDEKLFF | TGTGCCAGCAGTTTAAACAGGGATGAAAAACTGTTTTTT
TRBJ1-2 | TRBV24-1 | . | . | CAINEGANYGYTF | TGTGCCATAAATGAGGGGGCTAACTATGGCTACACCTTC
TRBJ1-2 | TRBV27 | . | TRBD1 | CASSLAGGAYGYTF | TGTGCCAGCAGTTTGGCAGGGGGGGCCTATGGCTACACCTTC
TRBJ2-3 | TRBV7-8 | . | . | CASSLDGGTQYF | TGTGCCAGCAGCTTAGACGGCGGTACGCAGTATTTT
TRBJ2-5 | TRBV7-2 | . | . | CASRGLRETQYF | TGTGCCAGCAGGGGGCTCCGGGAGACCCAGTACTTC